The 13 T cell receptor beta chains below all came from one sample that was sequenced in a study of T-cell memory formation after mild COVID-19. TCRdb reprocessed the 5' RACE reads with MiXCR, giving one entry per CDR3 protein. The data hold a few hundred thousand distinct CDR3 sequences, with around 27% observed a single time. Sequencing was done on a sample of PBMCs or a T cell subset sorted from them (not recorded which). The receptors shown here come from an adult woman who had mild COVID-19 (a few samples of this study predate the infection). Cell type and time point are not known.

This chain connects TRBV3-1 to TRBJ2-7; possible D gene TRBD1, 5 bases. CDR1 and CDR2 from the germline V gene are LGHDT and YNNKEL (reference sequence). V was clipped by 4 bases and J by 12 bases, with 25 bases between them. CDR3 length equals 15 residues. This CDR3 is CASSRAQGDLRAVYF. The CDR3 DNA reads TGTGCCAGCAGCCGAGCTCAAGGGGATCTTCGGGCAGTGTACTTC.

This clonotype was recorded many times. V and J are TRBV18 and TRBJ2-7, with a possible D match to TRBD2 (6 bases). Germline V lookup: CDR1 KGHSH, CDR2 LQKENI. CDR3 length equals 14 residues. Deletions cut 2 bases from V and 0 bases from J, with 8 bases between. CDR3 nucleotide sequence: TGTGCCAGCTCACCAGGACTAAGCTCCTACGAGCAGTACTTC. Residues: CASSPGLSSYEQYF. The variable domain in full, completed from reference TRBV18 and TRBJ2-7, reads NAGVMQNPRHLVRRRGQEARLRCSPMKGHSHVYWYRQLPEEGLKFMVYLQKENIIDESGMPKERFSAEFPKEGPSILRIQQVVRGDSAAYFCASSPGLSSYEQYFGPGTRLTVT.

This clonotype was picked up a small number of times. V and J are TRBV7-2 and TRBJ2-1, with a weak D call TRBD2 (5 bases). Trimming took off 5 bases at V and 5 bases at J, with 19 bases between the two ends. There are 16 residues in the CDR3. Germline V gives CDR1 SGHTA, CDR2 FQGNSA. The chain's CDR3 is CASSPRGRGSHNEQFF. The CDR3 nucleotides read TGTGCCAGCAGCCCTCGAGGTCGGGGATCTCACAATGAGCAGTTCTTC.

This clonotype was counted at least ten times. The chain links TRBV7-2 to TRBJ2-1, with D maybe TRBD1 (6 bases). CDR3 length: 15 residues. V shed 5 bases and J shed 0 bases, with 11 bases lying between them. The germline gives CDR1 SGHTA, CDR2 FQGNSA. CDR3: CASSATGISYNEQFF. The CDR3, as DNA: TGTGCCAGCAGCGCAACAGGGATCTCCTACAATGAGCAGTTCTTC.

J is TRBJ2-2 and V is TRBV27; D tentatively fits TRBD1 or TRBD2 (5 bases each). Germline V gene data show CDR1 as MNHEY and CDR2 as SMNVEV (reference sequence). There are 15 residues in the CDR3. V lost 3 bases to trimming and J lost 4 bases, with 12 bases between them. CDR3: CASSFAVGGTGELFF. As DNA, the CDR3 is TGTGCCAGCAGTTTTGCAGTTGGGGGCACCGGGGAGCTGTTTTTT.

The chain recombines TRBV4-3 with TRBJ2-7, with TRBD2 identical over 8 bases. V lost 1 base to trimming and J lost 6 bases; unmatched junction nucleotides: 8. The CDR3 covers 15 residues. Germline V lookup: CDR1 LGHNA, CDR2 YSLEER. This CDR3 reads CASSQGGAGASEQYF. The CDR3 coding sequence is TGCGCCAGCAGCCAAGGAGGAGCGGGGGCATCCGAGCAGTACTTC.

This chain connects TRBV4-3 to TRBJ2-5; 7 positions agree with TRBD2. Germline CDR1 and CDR2: LGHNA and YSLEER. This CDR3 is built from 16 residues. V shed 1 base, J shed 1 base, and the junction held 6 bases outside the gene matches. CDR3 DNA sequence: TGCGCCAGCAGCCAAGGGACTAGACCTTTCCAAGAGACCCAGTACTTC. It translates to CASSQGTRPFQETQYF.

The chain combines TRBV24-1 with TRBJ2-7; the match to TRBD1 covers 7 bases. V was clipped by 7 bases and J by 5 bases; unmatched bases: 7. This CDR3 contains 13 residues. Germline CDR1 and CDR2: KGHDR and SFDVKD. Written as DNA, the CDR3 is TGTGCCACCAGAGGTGACAGGGACCACGAGCAGTACTTC. It encodes CATRGDRDHEQYF.

V is TRBV12-3 or TRBV12-4 and J is TRBJ2-3, with 7 bases lining up with TRBD1. The CDR3 extends over 14 amino acids. J gave up 1 base and V 6 bases, and 4 bases lay outside the gene matches. CDR3 protein: CASSTGVGTDTQYF. Written as DNA, the CDR3 is TGTGCCAGCAGCACAGGGGTTGGCACAGATACGCAGTATTTT.

The chain joins TRBV4-2 to TRBJ2-7, with TRBD2 identical over 14 bases. The ends lost 0 bases at V and 4 bases at J; junction bases unmatched: 8. CDR1 and CDR2 from the germline V gene are LGHNA and YNFKEQ. This CDR3 is built from 18 residues. DNA of the CDR3: TGTGCCAGCAGCCAAGATCAGGGACTAGCGGGAGTCAGGTACGAGCAGTACTTC. This encodes CASSQDQGLAGVRYEQYF.

CDR3 residues: CASSTRDRDGYTF. The CDR3 DNA reads TGTGCCAGCAGCACACGGGACAGGGATGGCTACACCTTC. The V call is TRBV7-9, the J call TRBJ1-2; 9 positions match TRBD1. Germline V gene data show CDR1 as SEHNR and CDR2 as FQNEAQ (reference sequence). Trimming cost V 5 bases and J 6 bases; bases outside gene matches: 4. CDR3 size: 13 residues.

This clonotype was counted a few times. The chain uses TRBV14 and TRBJ2-1; D gene ambiguous. CDR1 SGHDN and CDR2 FVKESK come from the germline V gene. The ends were cut back, 1 base at V and 7 bases at J, with 8 bases in the middle. This CDR3 comprises 13 residues. CDR3 in amino acids: CASSQGTENEQFF. The CDR3 nucleotides read TGTGCCAGCAGCCAAGGTACGGAGAATGAGCAGTTCTTC.

The V gene is TRBV25-1, the J gene TRBJ2-5, with TRBD2 matching 13 bases. The CDR3 sequence is 16 residues long. Germline V gives CDR1 MGHDK, CDR2 SYGVNS. V shed 4 bases and J 1 base; nucleotides not matched to a gene: 3. The CDR3 DNA sequence: TGTGCCAGCAGTGCCGGGACTAGCGGGGCCCAAGAGACCCAGTACTTC. This translates into CASSAGTSGAQETQYF.